Sequencing of this T cell receptor (beta chain) was carried out in a study of regulatory T cells in long-lasting Graves disease. Time point meaning: newly diagnosed GD, antithyroid drugs for less than 3 months. The authors made the TCR library using RNA they extracted from PBMCs. J gave up 2 bases and V 4 bases, and 11 bases lay outside the gene matches. CDR3 length: 17 amino acids. Germline V gives CDR1 MGHRA, CDR2 YSYEKL. Construction of the TCR beta libraries employed iRepertoire HTBI primers in conjunction with Arm-PCR of CDR3 regions. TCRdb analysed the multiplex PCR reads with MiXCR anew, one entry per CDR3 protein. The data contain about 530,000 distinct CDR3 sequences, around 16% of them singletons. Points on this clonotype: This CDR3 is missing its conserved last phenylalanine or tryptophan, likely due to a read error.

This sample was shared with a second study, whose subject was T cells in Graves' hyperthyroidism and ophthalmopathy.

This specimen consisted of peripheral blood mononuclear cells (PBMCs), obtained at new diagnosis, from a patient treated with antithyroid drugs. This TCR was recovered from a woman aged 35-60 years with Graves disease. V gene TRBV4-1 combines with J gene TRBJ2-1; 7 positions agree with TRBD1. CDR3 region: CASSPPGQAITYNEQFL. CDR3 in DNA: TGCGCCAGCAGCCCACCCGGACAGGCAATCACCTACAATGAGCAGTTCCTC.